The T cell receptor (beta chain) described here comes from a study of cytomegalovirus exposure and HLA in healthy donors. PCR involved 60 Vbeta and 13 Jbeta primers. The table came from immunoSEQ multiplex PCR; TCRdb's copy has only in-frame clones and leaves some out. The data contain approximately 140,000 clones, around 82% of them singletons. The receptor was derived from a young man in good health and CMV-seropositive. The specimen sequenced was PBMCs.

The CDR3 bases are TGTGCCAGCAGTGCCGGTATGAACACTGAAGCTTTCTTT. Its translation is CASSAGMNTEAFF. The gene calls are TRBV2 and TRBJ1-1; D gene uncertain. The CDR3 is 13 amino acids. CDR1 and CDR2 from the germline V gene are SNHLY and FYNNEI. Trimming cost V 4 bases and J 0 bases, with 6 bases left between them.